Each of the 29 T cell receptor beta chains below was sequenced from the same sample in a study of T cells in Graves' hyperthyroidism and ophthalmopathy. RNA transcripts yielded amplified TCR beta CDR3 regions. First-round RT-PCR targeting the TCR CDR3 was performed with the HTBI primer set. In TCRdb, the multiplex PCR reads were re-called with MiXCR into one record per CDR3 protein. There are hundreds of thousands of distinct CDR3 sequences in the sample; 15% to 20% occur only once, and less than 55% lies in the top ten. Sequenced: blood. The source is a man aged 40-55 years with Graves' ophthalmopathy.

The V gene is TRBV20-1, the J gene TRBJ2-1; 9 bases are a match to TRBD2. CDR3 length: 14 residues. Germline V gene lookup returns CDR1 DFQATT and CDR2 SNEGSKA (reference sequence). The junction had 8 bases not matched to a gene; V was cut back by 1 base and J by 10 bases. The CDR3 region is CSARVAGVFGEQFF. In DNA, the CDR3 is TGCAGTGCTAGAGTAGCGGGAGTCTTCGGCGAGCAGTTCTTC.

This clonotype has just a few counts. V usage is TRBV12-3 or TRBV12-4 and J usage is TRBJ2-5, with D unresolved. V gave up 2 bases and J gave up 7 bases, with 14 bases separating them. This CDR3 is 14 amino acids long. The CDR3 DNA reads as TGTGCCAGCAGTTTATCCAGCGCGGTTGTGACCCAGTACTTC. Encoded protein: CASSLSSAVVTQYF.

This clonotype came up many times. The CDR3 DNA sequence: TGTGCCAGCAGGCGTACAGGGAAAGAGACCCAGTACTTC. Translation gives CASRRTGKETQYF. The chain couples TRBV28 to TRBJ2-5; tentatively, D is TRBD1 (6 bases). Per germline, CDR1 MDHEN and CDR2 SYDVKM. This CDR3 spans 13 amino acids. Trimming took off 6 bases at V and 3 bases at J, with 11 bases between the two ends.

The chain links TRBV7-8 to TRBJ1-2; 7 nucleotides match TRBD1. Trimming cost V 6 bases and J 8 bases; bases outside gene matches: 6. This CDR3 has 12 amino acids. Germline-derived CDR1 and CDR2 are SGHVS and FQNEAQ. The CDR3 nucleotides read TGTGCCAGCAGTCCAGGGGGTGAAGGCTACACCTTC. It is translated as CASSPGGEGYTF.

This clonotype was counted ten times or more. The chain links TRBV6-5 to TRBJ2-6; D uncertain. The CDR3 runs to 18 residues. With 0 bases removed from V and 0 bases from J, the gap between germline ends came to 12 bases. The V gene's germline CDR1 is MNHEY and CDR2 SVGAGI. The CDR3 DNA reads TGTGCCAGCAGTTACTCAGGACGGACCCTCTCTGGGGCCAACGTCCTGACTTTC. Its translation: CASSYSGRTLSGANVLTF.

The chain combines TRBV6-2 or TRBV6-3 with TRBJ1-1, with no clear D. This CDR3 is 14 amino acids long. Trimming stripped 7 bases from V and 2 bases from J, with 14 bases between. Per germline, CDR1 MNHEY and CDR2 SVGEGT. The CDR3 DNA follows: TGTGCCAGCACCCCCCCGAGGGTAAACACTGAAGCTTTCTTT. This encodes CASTPPRVNTEAFF.

A few counts support this clonotype. The J gene is TRBJ1-2, the V gene TRBV9; weak D call: TRBD1 (5 bases). V shed 5 bases and J shed 4 bases, with 21 bases lying between them. The CDR3 has 16 residues. Germline V CDR1 and CDR2: SGDLS, YYNGEE. The CDR3 loop reads CASSPVRGTGRYGYTF. CDR3 DNA: TGTGCCAGCAGTCCTGTACGAGGGACGGGCCGCTATGGCTACACCTTC.

This clonotype was seen ten or more times. The rearrangement joins TRBV28 to TRBJ2-1; no reliable D call. Germline V gene lookup returns CDR1 MDHEN and CDR2 SYDVKM. V lost 3 bases, J lost 0 bases, and 9 bases lay in between. CDR3 length: 15 residues. CDR3 in amino acids: CASSLGSVSYNEQFF. In DNA, the CDR3 is TGTGCCAGCAGTTTGGGTAGTGTCTCCTACAATGAGCAGTTCTTC. The whole variable domain, filled in from reference TRBV28 and TRBJ2-1, reads DVKVTQSSRYLVKRTGEKVFLECVQDMDHENMFWYRQDPGLGLRLIYFSYDVKMKEKGDIPEGYSVSREKKERFSLILESASTNQTSMYLCASSLGSVSYNEQFFGPGTRLTVL.

Points on this clonotype: A much bigger clone sits one base away, suggesting this may be a read error. J is TRBJ1-4 and V is TRBV20-1; 7 nucleotides match TRBD1. This CDR3 region has 16 residues. The germline V gene encodes CDR1 DFQATT and CDR2 SNEGSKA (reference sequence). In nucleotides, the CDR3 is TGCAGTGCTAGAAGAAGGACAGGTAGCCTAAATGGAAAACTGTTTTTT. As protein: CSARRRTGSLNGKLFF.

This clonotype showed up many times. The chain combines TRBV7-2 with TRBJ2-2, with TRBD2 identical over 9 bases. Germline CDR1 and CDR2: SGHTA and FQGNSA. This CDR3 region has 15 residues. V lost 3 bases, J lost 5 bases, and 4 bases stayed unmatched. CDR3 in amino acids: CASSLTSGTTGELFF. CDR3 sequence (DNA): TGTGCCAGCAGCTTGACTAGCGGCACAACCGGGGAGCTGTTTTTT.

This sequence joins TRBV2 and TRBJ2-3; the match to TRBD1 covers 9 bases. Germline CDR1 and CDR2: SNHLY and FYNNEI. CDR3 length equals 14 residues. Trimming took 7 bases from V and 5 from J; bases not matched to a gene: 7. CDR3 sequence: CASNGQGSGDTQYF. CDR3 sequence (DNA): TGTGCCAGCAATGGACAGGGGTCGGGAGATACGCAGTATTTT.

This clonotype was seen just once. The rearrangement uses TRBV5-1 and TRBJ2-7, with a tentative D call TRBD2 (6 bases). Germline V lookup: CDR1 SGHRS, CDR2 YFSETQ. This CDR3 has 15 amino acids. The V end was cut by 0 bases, the J end by 3 bases, with 13 bases between. The CDR3 protein is CASSLVVAENYEQYF. CDR3 nucleotide sequence: TGCGCCAGCAGCTTGGTAGTAGCGGAAAACTACGAGCAGTACTTC.

This clonotype was found many times. The rearrangement joins TRBV7-2 to TRBJ2-3; TRBD1 matches 7 bases. The germline gives CDR1 SGHTA, CDR2 FQGNSA. This CDR3 is 13 amino acids long. With 8 bases clipped from V and 2 bases from J, the junction kept 4 bases outside the gene matches. The CDR3 region has the DNA TGTGCCAGCCGACAGGGACCCACAGATACGCAGTATTTT. It is translated as CASRQGPTDTQYF.

This chain uses TRBV2 with TRBJ2-7; 10 bases align to TRBD2. CDR3 length equals 14 residues. In germline, CDR1 is SNHLY, CDR2 FYNNEI. The junction had 4 bases not matched to a gene; V was cut back by 6 bases and J by 2 bases. The CDR3 protein is CASSRLAGTYEQYF. The CDR3 DNA reads as TGTGCCAGCAGCCGACTAGCGGGTACCTACGAGCAGTACTTC.

This chain uses TRBV6-5 with TRBJ2-2; the D gene is possibly TRBD2 (5 bases). V was pared by 2 bases and J by 0 bases, with 7 bases between. The CDR3 runs to 15 residues. Germline CDR1 MNHEY, CDR2 SVGAGI. Written as DNA, the CDR3 is TGTGCCAGCAGTTACGGGAGCGCGAACACCGGGGAGCTGTTTTTT. Translating it yields CASSYGSANTGELFF.

In this sample, this clonotype turned up a few times. The chain combines TRBV19 with TRBJ1-5; 9 bases are a match to TRBD1. Germline values: CDR1 LNHDA, CDR2 SQIVND (reference sequence). Unmatched junction bases numbered 7, after V lost 7 bases and J lost 6 bases. The CDR3 is made up of 14 amino acids. The CDR3 DNA follows: TGTGCCAGTACACAGGGGGCGCAGGGTCAGCCCCAGCATTTT. Encoded protein: CASTQGAQGQPQHF.

The chain has TRBV14 and TRBJ2-1, with D possibly matching TRBD2 (5 bases). Trimming pared 1 base from V and 7 bases from J, leaving 8 bases between. There are 13 residues in the CDR3. CDR1 and CDR2 from the germline V gene are SGHDN and FVKESK. For the CDR3, the DNA is TGTGCCAGCAGCCAAGTCGGGATGAATGAGCAGTTCTTC. Encoded protein: CASSQVGMNEQFF.

The chain combines TRBV7-2 with TRBJ2-1, with 12 positions matching TRBD2. The CDR3 totals 16 residues. CDR1 is SGHTA and CDR2 is FQGNSA in the germline V gene. J gave up 6 bases and V 7 bases, and 10 bases lay outside the gene matches. CDR3 sequence (DNA): TGTGCCAGCACCAAAACTAGCGGGGGGTCTTCCAATGAGCAGTTCTTC. Its protein product is CASTKTSGGSSNEQFF. The complete variable domain, with remaining parts taken from reference TRBV7-2 and TRBJ2-1, reads GAGVSQSPSNKVTEKGKDVELRCDPISGHTALYWYRQSLGQGLEFLIYFQGNSAPDKSGLPSDRFSAERTGGSVSTLTIQRTQQEDSAVYLCASTKTSGGSSNEQFFGPGTRLTVL.

This clonotype was picked up a small number of times. The gene calls are TRBV10-3 and TRBJ1-2; D unclear. The CDR3 is 13 amino acids. Germline lookup yields CDR1 ENHRY and CDR2 SYGVKD. V was shortened by 6 bases and J by 3 bases, with 11 bases between the two germline ends. CDR3 residues: CAISAEGDYGYTF. CDR3 DNA: TGTGCCATCAGCGCTGAGGGTGACTATGGCTACACCTTC.

In this sample, this clonotype turned up many times. This sequence joins TRBV5-1 and TRBJ2-3; 7 positions agree with TRBD1. V lost 4 bases, J lost 0 bases, and 8 bases stayed unmatched. The germline CDR1 and CDR2 sequences are SGHRS and YFSETQ. The CDR3 is 16 amino acids. The CDR3 DNA is TGCGCCAGCAGCCATCGAGGGGGCGGGAGCACAGATACGCAGTATTTT. Translating gives CASSHRGGGSTDTQYF.

V is TRBV6-2 or TRBV6-3 and J is TRBJ1-1, with a weak D call TRBD1 (5 bases). The V end was cut by 6 bases, the J end by 0 bases, with 14 bases between. Germline values: CDR1 MNHEY, CDR2 SVGEGT. The CDR3 loop spans 15 amino acids. Here the CDR3 reads CASSPGSFMNTEAFF. Here the CDR3 DNA reads TGTGCCAGCAGCCCAGGGAGCTTTATGAACACTGAAGCTTTCTTT.

This chain links TRBV18 with TRBJ2-6, with D uncertain. The germline V gene has CDR1 KGHSH and CDR2 LQKENI. The CDR3 covers 17 residues. Deletions cut 3 bases from V and 4 bases from J, with 16 bases between. CDR3 nucleotides: TGTGCCAGCTCACCTTTGAGCAGGTCTCTCGGGGCCAACGTCCTGACTTTC. Its protein product is CASSPLSRSLGANVLTF.

In its sample, this clonotype was seen many times. CDR3 residues: CASSLQGRSSYNSPLHF. CDR3 coding DNA: TGCGCCAGCAGCTTACAGGGGCGAAGCTCCTATAATTCACCCCTCCACTTT. The genes are TRBV5-1 and TRBJ1-6; 7 bases are shared with TRBD1. The CDR3 has 17 residues. The V segment lost 2 bases and the J segment 0 bases; nucleotides outside the gene matches: 5. Looked up from germline, CDR1 is SGHRS and CDR2 is YFSETQ. Looking up the rest from reference TRBV5-1 and TRBJ1-6 gives the full variable domain: KAGVTQTPRYLIKTRGQQVTLSCSPISGHRSVSWYQQTPGQGLQFLFEYFSETQRNKGNFPGRFSGRQFSNSRSEMNVSTLELGDSALYLCASSLQGRSSYNSPLHFGNGTRLTVT.

The chain carries TRBV20-1 and TRBJ2-2, with 8 positions matching TRBD1. The J segment lost 8 bases and the V segment lost 6 bases, leaving 11 bases of the junction unmatched. The CDR3 is 14 amino acids. Germline CDR1 DFQATT, CDR2 SNEGSKA (reference sequence). The CDR3 nucleotides read TGCAGTGCAACCCCCCGGACAGGGTGGGGGGAGCTGTTTTTT. Translated, it gives CSATPRTGWGELFF.

On this clonotype: This may come from a read error, since a much larger clone is one base off. The chain carries TRBV7-3 and TRBJ2-1; D possibly corresponds to TRBD2 (5 bases). The CDR3 loop spans 13 amino acids. Between the trimmed V and J ends, which lost 4 bases and 11 bases, there was a span of 15 bases. Germline values: CDR1 SGHTA, CDR2 FQGTGA. The CDR3 DNA follows: TGTGCCAGCAGCTCAGAGACTATCAGTAAGCAGTTCTTC. Encoded protein: CASSSETISKQFF.

The chain couples TRBV9 to TRBJ2-1; 12 positions match TRBD2. V lost 0 bases, J lost 7 bases, and 8 bases stayed unmatched. Germline values: CDR1 SGDLS, CDR2 YYNGEE. This CDR3 has 17 amino acids. CDR3 amino acids: CASSVGLAGVDGNEQFF. CDR3 nucleotide sequence: TGTGCCAGCAGCGTAGGACTAGCGGGAGTTGATGGTAATGAGCAGTTCTTC.

This clonotype was counted only a few times. The gene calls are TRBV20-1 and TRBJ2-5, with 9 positions matching TRBD1. The V segment lost 6 bases and the J segment 5 bases; nucleotides outside the gene matches: 7. CDR1 is DFQATT and CDR2 is SNEGSKA in the germline V gene (reference sequence). The CDR3 spans 13 residues. The CDR3 sequence is CSAPQGASETQYF. The CDR3 DNA reads TGCAGTGCGCCACAGGGGGCTAGCGAGACCCAGTACTTC.

The gene calls are TRBV24-1 and TRBJ2-3; TRBD2 might be the D (5 bases). V was pared by 9 bases and J by 0 bases, with 12 bases between. This CDR3 contains 14 residues. Germline-derived CDR1 and CDR2 are KGHDR and SFDVKD. The CDR3 DNA sequence: TGTGCCACCGGAATTAGCGAAAGCACAGATACGCAGTATTTT. Translated: CATGISESTDTQYF.

This chain joins TRBV2 and TRBJ1-5; possibly TRBD1 for D (5 bases). From germline, CDR1 is SNHLY and CDR2 FYNNEI. The CDR3 runs to 15 residues. V was cut by 4 bases and J by 0 bases, with 10 bases left in between. This CDR3 reads CASSGGANSNQPQHF. DNA for the CDR3: TGTGCCAGCAGTGGAGGGGCAAATAGCAATCAGCCCCAGCATTTT.